One and the same sample provided the 30 T cell receptor beta chains below, sequenced in a study of OX40 agonist ivuxolimab in advanced cancers. The assay was immunoSEQ multiplex PCR, and TCRdb's table has in-frame clones only and misses some. Of roughly 70,000 clones in the sample, 80% to 90% were seen once. The starting material was CD4+ or CD8+ T cells sorted from blood, obtained in a trial of the OX40 agonist ivuxolimab. The receptors derive from an adult with an advanced solid tumor such as melanoma, head and neck, liver or kidney cancer.

The rearrangement links TRBV2 to TRBJ1-1; 9 bases agree with TRBD1. The CDR3 is made up of 12 amino acids. Germline CDR1 and CDR2: SNHLY and FYNNEI. Trimming at V came to 4 bases and at J to 8 bases, leaving 2 bases not matched to a gene. The CDR3 spells CASSGDRVEAFF. The CDR3 region has the DNA TGTGCCAGCAGTGGGGACAGGGTGGAAGCTTTCTTT.

Relative to its sample, this clone is large. This chain connects TRBV6-4 to TRBJ2-2, with 10 bases identical to TRBD2. Germline-derived CDR1 and CDR2 are MRHNA and SNTAGT. V shed 3 bases, J shed 3 bases, and the junction held 4 bases outside the gene matches. This CDR3 is 16 amino acids long. In DNA, the CDR3 is TGTGCCAGCAGTGAAGCAGCGGGGGGGGACACCGGGGAGCTGTTTTTT. This encodes CASSEAAGGDTGELFF.

The chain is built from TRBV28 and TRBJ1-1; no definite D call. The CDR3 sequence is 14 residues long. Germline lookup yields CDR1 MDHEN and CDR2 SYDVKM. Trimming cost V 5 bases and J 0 bases, with 10 bases left between them. Here the CDR3 reads CASSRAGLNTEAFF. In DNA, the CDR3 is TGTGCCAGCAGTAGAGCCGGATTGAACACTGAAGCTTTCTTT. Based on the CDR3 plus reference TRBV28 and TRBJ1-1, the full variable domain is DVKVTQSSRYLVKRTGEKVFLECVQDMDHENMFWYRQDPGLGLRLIYFSYDVKMKEKGDIPEGYSVSREKKERFSLILESASTNQTSMYLCASSRAGLNTEAFFGQGTRLTVV.

The rearrangement links TRBV11-2 to TRBJ2-2; 8 bases line up with TRBD2. CDR1 is SGHAT, CDR2 FQNNGV, per germline. The length of the CDR3 is 14 residues. V was pared by 7 bases and J by 1 base, with 2 bases of the junction left unmatched. In nucleotides, the CDR3 is TGTGCCAGCATCCTAGCGGGGAACACCGGGGAGCTGTTTTTT. Residues: CASILAGNTGELFF.

Comments on this clone: Compared with germline, one end of the junction differs, possibly owing to a read error. This chain joins TRBV5-3 and TRBJ2-7; 7 positions agree with TRBD1. TRBV5-3 is an ORF, with its function uncertain. There are 15 residues in the CDR3. CDR3: CASSSDRDDWSEQYF. In DNA form, the CDR3 reads TGTGCCAGCAGCTCAGACAGGGATGATTGGAGCGAGCAGTACTTC.

The chain recombines TRBV9 with TRBJ2-7, with D maybe TRBD1 (5 bases). CDR1 SGDLS and CDR2 YYNGEE come from the germline V gene. The CDR3 extends over 15 amino acids. Trimming removed 4 bases from V and 5 bases from J, with 19 bases in between. The CDR3 DNA follows: TGTGCCAGCAGCCCAGGGTTGTTTGGTTCGGACGAGCAGTACTTC. This translates into CASSPGLFGSDEQYF.

The chain is built from TRBV9 and TRBJ2-5; tentative D call: TRBD1 (5 bases). Between the trimmed V and J ends, which lost 4 bases and 1 base, there was a span of 17 bases. The CDR3 has 16 residues. Looked up from germline, CDR1 is SGDLS and CDR2 is YYNGEE. CDR3: CASSINPRQIQETQYF. CDR3 coding DNA: TGTGCCAGCAGCATAAACCCCCGACAGATCCAAGAGACCCAGTACTTC.

This clone was found many times. V gene TRBV6-7 combines with J gene TRBJ1-5; D is unresolved. TRBV6-7 is placed among ORFs of uncertain function. Trimming pared 11 bases from V and 5 bases from J, leaving 22 bases between. CDR3 length equals 15 residues. CDR3 sequence reads: CAALGPVRSYQPQHF. The CDR3, as DNA: TGTGCCGCCCTAGGACCGGTCAGATCCTATCAGCCCCAGCATTTT.

The chain combines TRBV6-4 with TRBJ2-1, with 8 positions matching TRBD2. CDR1 is MRHNA and CDR2 is SNTAGT in the germline V gene. Trimming removed 0 bases from V and 6 bases from J; junction bases left unmatched: 4. The CDR3 spans 15 residues. CDR3 loop: CASSDSAGAANEQFF. The CDR3 bases are TGTGCCAGCAGTGACTCAGCGGGGGCAGCCAATGAGCAGTTCTTC.

A note on this clone: The same CDR3 is also encoded by other DNA sequences in this sample. The CDR3 protein is CSAGEQFF. DNA of the CDR3: TGCAGTGCCGGTGAGCAGTTCTTC. V usage is TRBV20-1 and J usage is TRBJ2-1, with D unclear. This CDR3 is 8 amino acids long. The V gene lost 6 bases and the J gene lost 9 bases, with 3 bases spanning the gap. From germline, CDR1 is DFQATT and CDR2 SNEGSKA (reference sequence).

V gene TRBV9 combines with J gene TRBJ1-1; 7 bases map to TRBD1. After removal of 3 bases from V and 4 bases from J, the junction contained 6 bases not matched to a gene. CDR1 SGDLS and CDR2 YYNGEE come from the germline V gene. The CDR3 consists of 14 residues. In DNA, the CDR3 is TGTGCCAGCAGCGAATACAGGGGTAGCACTGAAGCTTTCTTT. It translates to CASSEYRGSTEAFF. The whole variable domain, remainder taken from reference TRBV9 and TRBJ1-1, is DSGVTQTPKHLITATGQRVTLRCSPRSGDLSVYWYQQSLDQGLQFLIQYYNGEERAKGNILERFSAQQFPDLHSELNLSSLELGDSALYFCASSEYRGSTEAFFGQGTRLTVV.

This clone is deemed medium-sized. The chain joins TRBV27 to TRBJ2-2; TRBD1 matches at 8 bases. Trimming at V came to 6 bases and at J to 1 base, leaving 1 base not matched to a gene. This CDR3 region has 14 residues. CDR1 is MNHEY, CDR2 SMNVEV, per germline (reference sequence). The CDR3 reads CASSGQGNTGELFF. The CDR3 DNA sequence: TGTGCCAGCAGCGGACAGGGGAACACCGGGGAGCTGTTTTTT.

This rearrangement joins TRBV7-9 to TRBJ2-7, with a tentative D call TRBD1 (5 bases). The CDR3 extends over 14 amino acids. Trimming removed 3 bases from V and 5 bases from J, with 14 bases in between. CDR1 is SEHNR, CDR2 FQNEAQ, per germline (reference sequence). CDR3 region: CASSFSIQGDEQYF. The CDR3 DNA sequence: TGTGCCAGCAGCTTTAGTATCCAAGGGGACGAGCAGTACTTC.

The chain uses TRBV5-5 and TRBJ2-7; maybe TRBD1 (5 bases). The CDR3 loop spans 14 amino acids. The germline gives CDR1 SGHKS, CDR2 YYEKEE (reference sequence). Trimming shortened V by 0 bases and J by 1 base, and 8 bases separated the two germline ends. The CDR3 spells CASSLGRESYEQYF. CDR3 coding DNA: TGTGCCAGCAGCTTGGGCAGGGAATCCTACGAGCAGTACTTC.

In DNA, the CDR3 is TGTGCCAGCAGCGGCAGGGTGGGTGAAAAACTGTTTTTT. Protein sequence: CASSGRVGEKLFF. The chain links TRBV5-5 to TRBJ1-4; maybe TRBD1 (5 bases). The CDR3 has 13 residues. The germline V gene has CDR1 SGHKS and CDR2 YYEKEE (reference sequence). With 4 bases removed from V and 7 bases from J, the gap between germline ends came to 11 bases.

The chain couples TRBV6-6 to TRBJ2-3; 9 nucleotides line up with TRBD1. The CDR3 runs to 13 residues. The germline CDR1 and CDR2 sequences are MNHNY and SVGAGI (reference sequence). The J segment lost 3 bases and the V segment lost 10 bases, leaving 5 bases of the junction unmatched. The DNA of the CDR3 is TGTGCCACCGAAGACAGGGGGACAGATACGCAGTATTTT. Residues: CATEDRGTDTQYF.

The chain recombines TRBV28 with TRBJ2-2, with D hard to call. V was shortened by 1 base and J by 3 bases, with 6 bases between the two germline ends. Germline assignment: CDR1 MDHEN and CDR2 SYDVKM. This CDR3 is built from 14 residues. CDR3 region: CASSLSSDTGELFF. In nucleotides, the CDR3 is TGTGCCAGCAGTTTATCCTCCGACACCGGGGAGCTGTTTTTT.

This clone was recorded once. The gene calls are TRBV19 and TRBJ2-1; D remains unclear. V shed 5 bases and J shed 6 bases, with 14 bases lying between them. CDR1 and CDR2 (germline): LNHDA, SQIVND (reference sequence). The CDR3 is 14 amino acids. CDR3 in DNA: TGTGCCAGTAGTCGAATGGCAGCCGTCAATGAGCAGTTCTTC. Protein sequence: CASSRMAAVNEQFF. Looking up the rest from reference TRBV19 and TRBJ2-1 gives the full variable domain: DGGITQSPKYLFRKEGQNVTLSCEQNLNHDAMYWYRQDPGQGLRLIYYSQIVNDFQKGDIAEGYSVSREKKESFPLTVTSAQKNPTAFYLCASSRMAAVNEQFFGPGTRLTVL.

The chain is built from TRBV4-1 and TRBJ2-2, with unresolved D. This CDR3 has 14 residues. Germline V lookup: CDR1 MGHRA, CDR2 YSYEKL. V gave up 4 bases and J gave up 7 bases, with 13 bases separating them. CDR3 loop: CASSLRLEIGELFF. The CDR3 nucleotides read TGCGCCAGCAGCCTCCGACTGGAGATCGGGGAGCTGTTTTTT.

The chain has TRBV25-1 and TRBJ1-3; D remains unclear. Germline loops: CDR1 MGHDK, CDR2 SYGVNS. The length of the CDR3 is 15 residues. Deletions cut 3 bases from V and 0 bases from J, with 9 bases between. In DNA, the CDR3 is TGTGCCAGCAGTGAGAGGCCAGCCTCTGGAAACACCATATATTTT. The encoded protein is CASSERPASGNTIYF.

On this clone itself: Other DNA sequences in the sample encode the same CDR3. The chain joins TRBV9 to TRBJ2-3; D ambiguous. CDR3 size: 13 residues. Germline lookup yields CDR1 SGDLS and CDR2 YYNGEE. The ends were cut back, 0 bases at V and 3 bases at J, with 5 bases in the middle. The CDR3 nucleotides are TGTGCCAGCAGCGTAGTTGGTACAGATACGCAGTATTTT. Translating gives CASSVVGTDTQYF. The full variable domain, rest sourced from reference TRBV9 and TRBJ2-3, is DSGVTQTPKHLITATGQRVTLRCSPRSGDLSVYWYQQSLDQGLQFLIQYYNGEERAKGNILERFSAQQFPDLHSELNLSSLELGDSALYFCASSVVGTDTQYFGPGTRLTVL.

The rearrangement uses TRBV28 and TRBJ1-5; 7 nucleotides line up with TRBD1. V shed 2 bases, J shed 5 bases, and the junction held 12 bases outside the gene matches. This CDR3 comprises 17 residues. The germline CDR1 and CDR2 sequences are MDHEN and SYDVKM. DNA for the CDR3: TGTGCCAGCAGTTTAGACAGGGCCTCGGCCTTGGATCAGCCCCAGCATTTT. As protein: CASSLDRASALDQPQHF.

J is TRBJ1-2 and V is TRBV20-1; D is unresolved. Germline V CDR1 and CDR2: DFQATT, SNEGSKA (reference sequence). With 3 bases removed from V and 8 bases from J, the gap between germline ends came to 10 bases. The CDR3 covers 11 residues. The CDR3 spells CSASLILGYTF. The CDR3 region has the DNA TGCAGTGCTAGTTTGATATTAGGCTACACCTTC.

J is TRBJ1-6 and V is TRBV27; no clear D. Trimming removed 7 bases from V and 0 bases from J, with 10 bases in between. The CDR3 has 15 amino acids. Germline lookup yields CDR1 MNHEY and CDR2 SMNVEV (reference sequence). In nucleotides, the CDR3 is TGTGCCAGCACCTGGTCCGGCTCCTATAATTCACCCCTCCACTTT. It yields the protein CASTWSGSYNSPLHF.

V is TRBV6-1 and J is TRBJ2-7, with D uncertain. Trimming took 8 bases from V and 5 from J, leaving 10 bases between them. This CDR3 comprises 11 residues. Per germline, CDR1 MNHNS and CDR2 SASEGT. The CDR3 protein is CASSVGNEQYF. CDR3 coding DNA: TGTGCCAGCTCAGTAGGGAACGAGCAGTACTTC.

The chain carries TRBV7-9 and TRBJ1-2, with 8 nucleotides matching TRBD1. Germline CDR1 is SEHNR and CDR2 is FQNEAQ (reference sequence). The CDR3 has 15 residues. J lost 5 bases, V lost 1 base, and 6 bases had no gene match. CDR3 DNA sequence: TGTGCCAGCAGCTTAGAACCAGGGGGCCCGTATGGCTACACCTTC. Translated, it gives CASSLEPGGPYGYTF.

A single count supports this clone. This chain joins TRBV6-1 and TRBJ2-1; 9 bases align to TRBD2. Germline-derived CDR1 and CDR2 are MNHNS and SASEGT. The V segment lost 4 bases and the J segment 4 bases; nucleotides outside the gene matches: 8. CDR3 length equals 16 residues. The CDR3 DNA is TGTGCCAGCAGTGCCCTTAGGGGACTAGCTTACAATGAGCAGTTCTTC. It specifies CASSALRGLAYNEQFF.

The gene calls are TRBV27 and TRBJ1-4; the D is unclear. V lost 5 bases and J 4 bases, leaving 11 bases between the germline ends. CDR1 and CDR2 from the germline V gene are MNHEY and SMNVEV (reference sequence). This CDR3 region has 14 residues. The CDR3 spells CASSPGRINEKLFF. The CDR3 DNA reads TGTGCCAGCAGTCCTGGGAGGATTAATGAAAAACTGTTTTTT.

This chain joins TRBV27 and TRBJ2-2, with no clear D. CDR1 MNHEY and CDR2 SMNVEV come from the germline V gene (reference sequence). The V gene lost 0 bases and the J gene lost 8 bases, with 4 bases spanning the gap. The CDR3 consists of 12 residues. The CDR3 nucleotides read TGTGCCAGCAGTTTATCGACGGGGGAGCTGTTTTTT. It translates to CASSLSTGELFF.

This chain connects TRBV13 to TRBJ2-7; 9 bases match TRBD1. The CDR3 totals 15 residues. The J segment lost 3 bases and the V segment lost 5 bases, leaving 8 bases of the junction unmatched. Germline values: CDR1 PRHDT, CDR2 FYEKMQ (reference sequence). The CDR3 protein is CASSATGTGHYEQYF. Written as DNA, the CDR3 is TGTGCCAGCAGCGCTACCGGGACAGGGCACTACGAGCAGTACTTC.